Shown below are 30 T cell receptor beta chains from a single sample sequenced in a study of CD8 T cells in Susac syndrome. With random hexamers, about 0.5 to 1 ug RNA was reverse transcribed. Each CDR3 protein is one row after TCRdb ran MiXCR on the immunoSEQ multiplex PCR reads. The sample carries 150,000 to 200,000 distinct CDR3 sequences, about 92% recorded once. The sample consisted of CD4+ T cells from PBMCs. These receptors were taken from a human donor in good health.

V usage is TRBV13 and J usage is TRBJ2-3; 7 bases are a match to TRBD2. V shed 6 bases and J 8 bases; nucleotides not matched to a gene: 17. Germline V lookup: CDR1 PRHDT, CDR2 FYEKMQ (reference sequence). The CDR3 contains 16 residues. CDR3 in amino acids: CASSLGGGVLPPTQYF. In DNA, the CDR3 is TGTGCCAGCAGTTTGGGGGGGGGAGTCTTGCCTCCTACGCAGTATTTT.

This chain connects TRBV29-1 to TRBJ2-7, with D perhaps matching TRBD1 (5 bases). This CDR3 region has 15 residues. Per the germline V gene, CDR1 is SQVTM and CDR2 is ANQGSEA. Trimming stripped 5 bases from V and 2 bases from J, with 19 bases between. CDR3 nucleotides: TGCAGCGTTTCTAAGGACACCCAAACCACCTACGAGCAGTACTTC. Residues: CSVSKDTQTTYEQYF.

The CDR3 spells CASGIAGGDEQFF. The CDR3 nucleotides are TGTGCCAGCGGGATAGCGGGAGGGGATGAGCAGTTCTTC. The chain has TRBV7-3 and TRBJ2-1, with 11 bases matching TRBD2. The CDR3 length is 13 residues. Per germline, CDR1 SGHTA and CDR2 FQGTGA. Trimming at V came to 8 bases and at J to 8 bases, leaving 5 bases not matched to a gene.

This clonotype was observed once. The gene calls are TRBV2 and TRBJ2-2; D is unclear. This CDR3 has 15 residues. V was clipped by 4 bases and J by 4 bases, with 13 bases between them. Germline CDR1 reads SNHLY; CDR2 reads FYNNEI. CDR3 amino acids: CASSGVLAGTGELFF. The CDR3 DNA sequence: TGTGCCAGCAGTGGGGTTTTAGCAGGCACCGGGGAGCTGTTTTTT.

V is TRBV20-1 and J is TRBJ2-5; 13 bases line up with TRBD2. The CDR3 has 15 amino acids. V lost 3 bases to trimming and J lost 0 bases; unmatched junction nucleotides: 1. Germline V gives CDR1 DFQATT, CDR2 SNEGSKA (reference sequence). The CDR3 sequence: CSASGTSGNQETQYF. CDR3 DNA sequence: TGCAGTGCTAGCGGGACTAGCGGGAACCAAGAGACCCAGTACTTC.

This sequence joins TRBV19 and TRBJ2-1, with 9 bases identical to TRBD2. The V gene end was trimmed by 7 bases and the J gene end by 3 bases; junction bases not matched to a gene: 7. This CDR3 comprises 15 residues. The V gene's germline CDR1 is LNHDA and CDR2 SQIVND (reference sequence). CDR3 in amino acids: CASTSLAGIYNEQFF. The CDR3 DNA follows: TGTGCCAGTACCTCTCTAGCGGGGATCTACAATGAGCAGTTCTTC.

The chain combines TRBV28 with TRBJ2-1; TRBD1 agrees at 7 bases. Germline CDR1 is MDHEN and CDR2 is SYDVKM. This CDR3 spans 15 amino acids. Losses at the gene ends were 2 bases for V and 7 bases for J; bases not matched to a gene: 8. DNA for the CDR3: TGTGCCAGCAGTTTACCGCGACAGGGTTTAAATGAGCAGTTCTTC. Amino acid sequence: CASSLPRQGLNEQFF.

This clonotype was picked up one time. The gene calls are TRBV12-3 or TRBV12-4 and TRBJ2-5, with 8 positions matching TRBD2. V gave up 4 bases and J gave up 5 bases; unmatched junction bases: 6. The CDR3 runs 14 residues. CDR3 in DNA: TGTGCCAGCAGTTACGGGGGGGCCGGGGAGACCCAGTACTTC. Translating it yields CASSYGGAGETQYF.

The rearrangement joins TRBV12-3 or TRBV12-4 to TRBJ1-1; TRBD1 agrees at 8 bases. Trimming removed 6 bases from V and 11 bases from J; junction bases left unmatched: 11. The CDR3 contains 13 residues. In DNA, the CDR3 is TGTGCCAGCAGCTTACAGGGGGAGCTTGAGGCTTTCTTT. This encodes CASSLQGELEAFF.

The rearrangement joins TRBV5-1 to TRBJ2-7; 12 nucleotides line up with TRBD2. Germline V gene data show CDR1 as SGHRS and CDR2 as YFSETQ. Trimming at V came to 4 bases and at J to 2 bases, leaving 13 bases not matched to a gene. The CDR3 has 18 amino acids. DNA for the CDR3: TGCGCCAGCAGCCAGGGACTAGCGGGCGCACAGAGTGCCTACGAGCAGTACTTC. As protein: CASSQGLAGAQSAYEQYF.

V and J are TRBV7-9 and TRBJ2-1; 13 bases fit TRBD2. The CDR3 covers 18 residues. V trimming: 1 base; J trimming: 3 bases; junction bases outside the gene matches: 6. The germline CDR1 and CDR2 sequences are SEHNR and FQNEAQ (reference sequence). CDR3 nucleotide sequence: TGTGCCAGCAGCTTAGGGGGACTAGCGGGAACCCTCTACAATGAGCAGTTCTTC. It translates to CASSLGGLAGTLYNEQFF.

The chain uses TRBV7-2 and TRBJ2-7, with TRBD1 matching 7 bases. This CDR3 contains 15 residues. J was trimmed by 2 bases and V by 6 bases; bases with no gene match: 10. The germline CDR1 and CDR2 sequences are SGHTA and FQGNSA. CDR3 residues: CASSPRRQGAYEQYF. The CDR3 DNA reads TGTGCCAGCAGTCCCCGTAGGCAGGGGGCCTACGAGCAGTACTTC.

The J gene is TRBJ2-7, the V gene TRBV5-1; D tentatively fits TRBD1 or TRBD2 (5 bases each). Germline values: CDR1 SGHRS, CDR2 YFSETQ. Trimming left V 2 bases short and J 4 bases short, with 16 bases between. This CDR3 has 15 residues. Here the CDR3 reads CASSLRGGLPYEQYF. In nucleotides, the CDR3 is TGCGCCAGCAGCTTACGGGGCGGACTGCCTTACGAGCAGTACTTC.

The chain uses TRBV6-5 and TRBJ1-6; D perhaps matches TRBD1 (5 bases). The CDR3 contains 15 residues. Germline-derived CDR1 and CDR2 are MNHEY and SVGAGI. V was trimmed by 3 bases and J by 8 bases, leaving 14 bases between them. The DNA for the CDR3 is TGTGCCAGCAGTTATTCGGGACGGGGAGATTCACCCCTCCACTTT. This encodes CASSYSGRGDSPLHF.

V gene TRBV18 combines with J gene TRBJ2-7; D may correspond to TRBD1 or TRBD2 (5 bases each). Germline V CDR1 and CDR2: KGHSH, LQKENI. V lost 4 bases and J 0 bases, leaving 7 bases between the germline ends. CDR3 length: 13 amino acids. The CDR3 sequence is CASSQGSSYEQYF. CDR3 DNA sequence: TGTGCCAGCTCACAGGGGAGCTCCTACGAGCAGTACTTC.

The chain uses TRBV7-8 and TRBJ2-6; D gene unclear. Trimming removed 2 bases from V and 0 bases from J, with 5 bases in between. CDR3 length: 15 residues. Germline V gene lookup returns CDR1 SGHVS and CDR2 FQNEAQ. As DNA, the CDR3 is TGTGCCAGCAGCTTAAGTCCCTCTGGGGCCAACGTCCTGACTTTC. Translating gives CASSLSPSGANVLTF.

V is TRBV20-1 and J is TRBJ1-6; D remains unclear. Trimming stripped 5 bases from V and 7 bases from J, with 9 bases between. The CDR3 spans 12 residues. From germline, CDR1 is DFQATT and CDR2 SNEGSKA (reference sequence). For the CDR3, the DNA is TGCAGTGCTTACGAGGGAAATTCACCCCTCCACTTT. This gives the protein CSAYEGNSPLHF.

The V and J genes are TRBV29-1 and TRBJ1-1; D possibly corresponds to TRBD1 (5 bases). CDR1 is SQVTM and CDR2 is ANQGSEA in the germline V gene. The ends were cut back, 7 bases at V and 4 bases at J, with 16 bases in the middle. The CDR3 length is 13 residues. CDR3: CSAGAMPGTEAFF. The CDR3 DNA is TGCAGCGCCGGGGCCATGCCAGGCACTGAAGCTTTCTTT.

The rearrangement uses TRBV5-1 and TRBJ2-7; unclear D gene. The CDR3 consists of 11 residues. Germline V gene sequence: CDR1 SGHRS, CDR2 YFSETQ. V was shortened by 1 base and J by 6 bases, with 5 bases between the two germline ends. CDR3 nucleotide sequence: TGCGCCAGCAGCTTGATGGGCGAGCAGTACTTC. This gives the protein CASSLMGEQYF. The whole variable domain, remainder taken from reference TRBV5-1 and TRBJ2-7, is KAGVTQTPRYLIKTRGQQVTLSCSPISGHRSVSWYQQTPGQGLQFLFEYFSETQRNKGNFPGRFSGRQFSNSRSEMNVSTLELGDSALYLCASSLMGEQYFGPGTRLTVT.

The chain couples TRBV19 to TRBJ1-1; a possible D gene is TRBD1 (5 bases). Germline V gene lookup returns CDR1 LNHDA and CDR2 SQIVND (reference sequence). The CDR3 totals 16 residues. Trimming took 10 bases from V and 0 from J, leaving 21 bases between them. In DNA, the CDR3 is TGTGCCACCAATCCCCGGGGGGAAGGCATGAACACTGAAGCTTTCTTT. This translates into CATNPRGEGMNTEAFF.

The chain links TRBV4-3 to TRBJ1-2; maybe TRBD1 (6 bases). Germline CDR1 is LGHNA and CDR2 is YSLEER. With 1 base removed from V and 5 bases from J, the gap between germline ends came to 11 bases. The CDR3 is 14 amino acids. The CDR3 nucleotides are TGCGCCAGCAGCCAAGGGTCACAGGGTTATGGCTACACCTTC. This translates into CASSQGSQGYGYTF.

J is TRBJ2-7 and V is TRBV5-1, with D perhaps TRBD2 (5 bases). This CDR3 region has 14 residues. V lost 0 bases and J 5 bases, leaving 12 bases between the germline ends. Germline values: CDR1 SGHRS, CDR2 YFSETQ. The CDR3, as DNA: TGCGCCAGCAGCTTGGAAGGGCTAGCCGACGAGCAGTACTTC. Protein product: CASSLEGLADEQYF.

The genes are TRBV24-1 and TRBJ1-6; TRBD1 aligns across 7 bases. The V gene end was trimmed by 9 bases and the J gene end by 7 bases; junction bases not matched to a gene: 20. Germline V gene lookup returns CDR1 KGHDR and CDR2 SFDVKD. There are 18 residues in the CDR3. The CDR3 loop reads CATLGTRITGQKNSPLHF. CDR3 DNA: TGTGCCACCTTAGGAACCCGCATTACGGGACAGAAGAATTCACCCCTCCACTTT.

The rearrangement joins TRBV18 to TRBJ2-2; 7 bases line up with TRBD2. The trim removed 1 base at V and 5 bases at J, leaving 7 bases unmatched. Per the germline V gene, CDR1 is KGHSH and CDR2 is LQKENI. This CDR3 is built from 16 residues. CDR3 sequence: CASSPLELAYTGELFF. In DNA, the CDR3 is TGTGCCAGCTCACCACTAGAACTAGCGTATACCGGGGAGCTGTTTTTT. The full variable domain, completed using reference TRBV18 and TRBJ2-2, is NAGVMQNPRHLVRRRGQEARLRCSPMKGHSHVYWYRQLPEEGLKFMVYLQKENIIDESGMPKERFSAEFPKEGPSILRIQQVVRGDSAAYFCASSPLELAYTGELFFGEGSRLTVL.

The chain is built from TRBV11-2 and TRBJ2-7, with D tentatively TRBD1 (6 bases). The CDR3 loop spans 14 amino acids. The germline V gene has CDR1 SGHAT and CDR2 FQNNGV. Trimming took off 0 bases at V and 4 bases at J, with 10 bases between the two ends. DNA for the CDR3: TGTGCCAGCAGCTTAGATTGGCAGGGGTACGAGCAGTACTTC. Protein sequence: CASSLDWQGYEQYF. The complete variable domain, with remaining parts taken from reference TRBV11-2 and TRBJ2-7, reads EAGVAQSPRYKIIEKRQSVAFWCNPISGHATLYWYQQILGQGPKLLIQFQNNGVVDDSQLPKDRFSAERLKGVDSTLKIQPAKLEDSAVYLCASSLDWQGYEQYFGPGTRLTVT.

This chain connects TRBV5-1 to TRBJ1-6; D is perhaps TRBD1 (5 bases). Germline-derived CDR1 and CDR2 are SGHRS and YFSETQ. The germline V and J ends were trimmed by 4 bases and 7 bases, with 15 bases remaining between them. CDR3 length: 15 residues. CDR3 DNA: TGCGCCAGCAGCCCGACCGGGACGGAGAATTCACCCCTCCACTTT. Encoded protein: CASSPTGTENSPLHF.

V gene TRBV19 combines with J gene TRBJ2-3, with a weak D call TRBD2 (5 bases). Germline V CDR1 and CDR2: LNHDA, SQIVND (reference sequence). V was pared by 5 bases and J by 9 bases, with 24 bases between. There are 16 residues in the CDR3. CDR3 in amino acids: CASSPEGPRMITTQYF. The CDR3 DNA reads as TGTGCCAGTAGTCCCGAGGGCCCCCGAATGATTACCACGCAGTATTTT.

The rearrangement uses TRBV30 and TRBJ1-5; D might be TRBD1 (5 bases). CDR3 length equals 14 residues. Germline CDR1 and CDR2: GTSNPN and SVGIG (reference sequence). Trimming pared 0 bases from V and 3 bases from J, leaving 9 bases between. CDR3 loop: CAWSVGGANQPQHF. DNA for the CDR3: TGTGCCTGGAGTGTTGGAGGGGCCAATCAGCCCCAGCATTTT.

The chain links TRBV28 to TRBJ2-2; 7 bases match TRBD1. The CDR3 is 15 amino acids. V was clipped by 3 bases and J by 6 bases; unmatched bases: 7. Germline V gene lookup returns CDR1 MDHEN and CDR2 SYDVKM. CDR3 coding DNA: TGTGCCAGCAGTTTGGAAAACAGGGGTGCCGGGGAGCTGTTTTTT. It translates to CASSLENRGAGELFF.

V usage is TRBV29-1 and J usage is TRBJ2-5; 9 nucleotides line up with TRBD2. Germline CDR1 reads SQVTM; CDR2 reads ANQGSEA. Unmatched junction bases numbered 14, after V lost 7 bases and J lost 5 bases. CDR3 length equals 15 residues. The CDR3 here is CSAAQGGRGGETQYF. The CDR3 nucleotides are TGCAGCGCCGCACAGGGCGGGAGGGGTGGGGAGACCCAGTACTTC.